The next 25 T cell receptor beta chains were all read from a single sample in a study of OX40 agonist ivuxolimab in advanced cancers. Assay used: immunoSEQ multiplex PCR; TCRdb lists only in-frame clones, some missing. The sample has roughly 60,000 clones; roughly 81% are singletons. Sample: CD4+ or CD8+ T cells sorted from blood, taken in a trial of the OX40 agonist ivuxolimab. Source of these receptors: an adult with an advanced solid tumor such as melanoma, head and neck, liver or kidney cancer.

The CDR3 region is CASRESLAGSYEQYF. The CDR3 DNA reads TGTGCCAGCAGGGAGTCACTAGCGGGGTCCTACGAGCAGTACTTC. V gene TRBV6-1 combines with J gene TRBJ2-7; 10 nucleotides agree with TRBD2. Germline values: CDR1 MNHNS, CDR2 SASEGT. With V trimmed by 6 bases and J by 1 base, 6 bases remained unmatched. CDR3 length: 15 residues.

This chain connects TRBV5-1 to TRBJ1-1; 12 bases map to TRBD1. Per the germline V gene, CDR1 is SGHRS and CDR2 is YFSETQ. V dropped 4 bases and J dropped 5; count of bases not matched to a gene: 12. The CDR3 is 17 residues long. The CDR3 nucleotides read TGCGCCAGCAGCCGACCATCCGGGACAGGGGGCCGAACTGAAGCTTTCTTT. It encodes CASSRPSGTGGRTEAFF.

The chain recombines TRBV7-3 with TRBJ2-2; D not certain. Trimming stripped 3 bases from V and 7 bases from J, with 15 bases between. This CDR3 contains 15 residues. Looked up from germline, CDR1 is SGHTA and CDR2 is FQGTGA. This chain's CDR3 is CASSLAVGVDGELFF. For the CDR3, the DNA is TGTGCCAGCAGCTTGGCAGTGGGCGTGGACGGGGAGCTGTTTTTT.

V is TRBV6-5 and J is TRBJ1-5; D is undetermined. The ends were cut back, 5 bases at V and 4 bases at J, with 12 bases in the middle. The CDR3 consists of 14 residues. Germline lookup yields CDR1 MNHEY and CDR2 SVGAGI. The CDR3 bases are TGTGCCAGCAGTGACCTTGGAGGGAATCAGCCCCAGCATTTT. The encoded protein is CASSDLGGNQPQHF.

The V and J genes are TRBV19 and TRBJ1-6; D is ambiguous. The CDR3 length is 14 residues. CDR1 is LNHDA, CDR2 SQIVND, per germline (reference sequence). Between the trimmed V and J ends, which lost 2 bases and 5 bases, there was a span of 7 bases. The CDR3 DNA sequence: TGTGCCAGTAGTATACAGGTGGATAATTCACCCCTCCACTTT. Its protein is CASSIQVDNSPLHF.

V is TRBV7-9 and J is TRBJ2-5; a possible D gene is TRBD2 (6 bases). Trimming removed 1 base at V and 11 bases at J, with 11 bases between. Germline V gene data show CDR1 as SEHNR and CDR2 as FQNEAQ (reference sequence). The CDR3 has 12 residues. The CDR3 bases are TGTGCCAGCAGCTTAGGGTACCGGGAGCAGTACTTC. This codes for CASSLGYREQYF. Together with reference TRBV7-9 and TRBJ2-5, the CDR3 gives the full variable domain: DTGVSQNPRHKITKRGQNVTFRCDPISEHNRLYWYRQTLGQGPEFLTYFQNEAQLEKSRLLSDRFSAERPKGSFSTLEIQRTEQGDSAMYLCASSLGYREQYFGPGTRLLVL.

The V and J genes are TRBV28 and TRBJ1-1; maybe TRBD1 (6 bases). Per the germline V gene, CDR1 is MDHEN and CDR2 is SYDVKM. This CDR3 comprises 15 residues. The germline V and J ends were trimmed by 8 bases and 0 bases, with 16 bases remaining between them. The CDR3 loop is CASSRAGVLNTEAFF. CDR3 coding DNA: TGTGCCAGCTCTCGGGCAGGGGTGCTGAACACTGAAGCTTTCTTT.

The CDR3: CASARDLNNEQFF. CDR3 coding DNA: TGTGCCAGTGCGAGGGACTTGAACAATGAGCAGTTCTTC. V and J are TRBV5-8 and TRBJ2-1, with a possible D match to TRBD2 (6 bases). Germline-derived CDR1 and CDR2 are SGHTS and YDEGEE. There are 13 residues in the CDR3. V was pared by 8 bases and J by 5 bases, with 14 bases between.

This chain uses TRBV28 with TRBJ2-1; weak D call: TRBD2 (6 bases). In germline, CDR1 is MDHEN, CDR2 SYDVKM. The CDR3 is 16 amino acids. Trimming took off 4 bases at V and 2 bases at J, with 15 bases between the two ends. The CDR3 DNA reads TGTGCCAGCAGTTCACTTGGGCGGGAAACCTACAATGAGCAGTTCTTC. It codes for CASSSLGRETYNEQFF.

The CDR3 coding sequence is TGTGCCAGCAGCGACCCTCTCACAGGGCCCTACGAGCAGTACTTC. This translates into CASSDPLTGPYEQYF. The chain has TRBV5-4 and TRBJ2-7, with a weak D call TRBD1 (6 bases). In germline, CDR1 is SGHNT, CDR2 YYREEE (reference sequence). Trimming cost V 4 bases and J 2 bases, with 16 bases left between them. This CDR3 comprises 15 residues. Variable domain in full (rest from reference TRBV5-4 and TRBJ2-7): ETGVTQSPTHLIKTRGQQVTLRCSSQSGHNTVSWYQQALGQGPQFIFQYYREEENGRGNFPPRFSGLQFPNYSSELNVNALELDDSALYLCASSDPLTGPYEQYFGPGTRLTVT.

The genes are TRBV4-3 and TRBJ2-6; D is undetermined. Germline V gene data show CDR1 as LGHNA and CDR2 as YSLEER. The CDR3 is 15 residues long. V lost 0 bases to trimming and J lost 0 bases, with 3 bases between them. DNA of the CDR3: TGCGCCAGCAGCCAAGATAGCTCTGGGGCCAACGTCCTGACTTTC. This encodes CASSQDSSGANVLTF.

CDR3 nucleotide sequence: TGTGCCACTACGGAGACCCCGGGGTACAATGAGCAGTTCTTC. Protein sequence: CATTETPGYNEQFF. This chain uses TRBV19 with TRBJ2-1; possible D gene TRBD2, 5 bases. V was pared by 10 bases and J by 4 bases, with 17 bases between. Germline CDR1 is LNHDA and CDR2 is SQIVND (reference sequence). The CDR3 is 14 amino acids. Full variable domain (missing parts from reference TRBV19 and TRBJ2-1): DGGITQSPKYLFRKEGQNVTLSCEQNLNHDAMYWYRQDPGQGLRLIYYSQIVNDFQKGDIAEGYSVSREKKESFPLTVTSAQKNPTAFYLCATTETPGYNEQFFGPGTRLTVL.

V gene TRBV9 combines with J gene TRBJ2-2, with TRBD1 matching 10 bases. This CDR3 is built from 16 residues. The germline gives CDR1 SGDLS, CDR2 YYNGEE. After removal of 4 bases from V and 6 bases from J, the junction contained 9 bases not matched to a gene. For the CDR3, the DNA is TGTGCCAGCAGCCCCCGGACAGGGGGTATTGCCGGGGAGCTGTTTTTT. This codes for CASSPRTGGIAGELFF.

This chain connects TRBV7-9 to TRBJ2-1; weak D call: TRBD2 (6 bases). CDR1 is SEHNR and CDR2 is FQNEAQ in the germline V gene (reference sequence). V lost 10 bases, J lost 4 bases, and 11 bases lay in between. The CDR3 is made up of 12 amino acids. The CDR3 nucleotides read TGTGCCACAACGGCGGGATACAATGAGCAGTTCTTC. It encodes CATTAGYNEQFF.

The chain carries TRBV15 and TRBJ2-1, with no clear D. The V end was cut by 6 bases, the J end by 9 bases, with 15 bases between. CDR1 and CDR2 (germline): LNHNV, YYDKDF (reference sequence). The CDR3 length is 13 residues. CDR3 sequence: CATRDPLGFEQFF. In nucleotides, the CDR3 is TGTGCCACCAGAGACCCCCTAGGTTTTGAGCAGTTCTTC.

In regard to this clone: Other DNA sequences from this sample encode an identical CDR3 as well. The chain is built from TRBV7-9 and TRBJ2-7; no firm D call. V lost 5 bases, J lost 2 bases, and 10 bases lay in between. The germline CDR1 and CDR2 sequences are SEHNR and FQNEAQ (reference sequence). CDR3 size: 13 residues. In nucleotides, the CDR3 is TGTGCCAGCAGCCCCAAGGGTCCCTACGAGCAGTACTTC. Translated, it gives CASSPKGPYEQYF.

The rearrangement uses TRBV19 and TRBJ1-3; D perhaps matches TRBD1 (5 bases). V was shortened by 7 bases and J by 2 bases, with 15 bases between the two germline ends. CDR1 is LNHDA, CDR2 SQIVND, per germline (reference sequence). The CDR3 runs to 15 residues. CDR3 nucleotide sequence: TGTGCCAGTACGGAGGGACCTACTACTGGAAACACCATATATTTT. Its translation: CASTEGPTTGNTIYF.

The V and J genes are TRBV9 and TRBJ2-3; D call uncertain. Per the germline V gene, CDR1 is SGDLS and CDR2 is YYNGEE. Trimming pared 0 bases from V and 2 bases from J, leaving 7 bases between. This CDR3 comprises 14 residues. Here the CDR3 DNA reads TGTGCCAGCAGCGTAGGGCACCCCACAGATACGCAGTATTTT. Amino acids: CASSVGHPTDTQYF.

The rearrangement links TRBV11-2 to TRBJ2-7, with no clear D. Germline V gene data show CDR1 as SGHAT and CDR2 as FQNNGV. CDR3 length equals 16 residues. The V end lost 0 bases, the J end lost 4 bases, and 16 bases lay between the germline ends. The CDR3 nucleotides read TGTGCCAGCAGCTTAGATCTTTCGAGAACAACATACGAGCAGTACTTC. Amino acids: CASSLDLSRTTYEQYF.

J is TRBJ2-3 and V is TRBV2; D might be TRBD1 (6 bases). V shed 7 bases and J shed 6 bases, with 23 bases lying between them. Germline-derived CDR1 and CDR2 are SNHLY and FYNNEI. The CDR3 is made up of 16 amino acids. The CDR3 here is CASTKLSGHLGDTQYF. CDR3 nucleotides: TGTGCCAGCACTAAACTTTCGGGACACTTGGGGGATACGCAGTATTTT.

V gene TRBV20-1 combines with J gene TRBJ2-5; D gene uncertain. The V end lost 4 bases, the J end lost 9 bases, and 12 bases lay between the germline ends. Germline V gene lookup returns CDR1 DFQATT and CDR2 SNEGSKA (reference sequence). The CDR3 has 11 amino acids. The CDR3 region has the DNA TGCAGTGCTAAATCGCAAGGAGCCCAGTACTTC. Residues: CSAKSQGAQYF.

V gene TRBV29-1 combines with J gene TRBJ2-3; D is unresolved. Per the germline V gene, CDR1 is SQVTM and CDR2 is ANQGSEA. This CDR3 is 10 amino acids long. V lost 5 bases to trimming and J lost 2 bases, with 2 bases between them. CDR3 sequence (DNA): TGCAGCGTTTCCACAGATACGCAGTATTTT. Translation gives CSVSTDTQYF.

This clone was seen more than once but under ten times. The genes are TRBV28 and TRBJ1-5, with D possibly matching TRBD1 (5 bases). V shed 7 bases and J shed 6 bases, with 10 bases lying between them. The CDR3 totals 12 residues. CDR1 is MDHEN, CDR2 SYDVKM, per germline. The CDR3 is CASMQGTQPQHF. The CDR3 nucleotides are TGTGCCAGCATGCAGGGAACTCAGCCCCAGCATTTT.

This sequence joins TRBV5-1 and TRBJ2-3, with D possibly matching TRBD2 (5 bases). The CDR3 has 14 amino acids. The germline V gene encodes CDR1 SGHRS and CDR2 YFSETQ. V dropped 6 bases and J dropped 2 bases, with 13 bases sitting between them. The CDR3 DNA reads as TGCGCCAGCAAATGGTCGGGGTTCACAGATACGCAGTATTTT. Translating gives CASKWSGFTDTQYF.

This sequence joins TRBV5-1 and TRBJ2-1; D is possibly TRBD1 (6 bases). Germline values: CDR1 SGHRS, CDR2 YFSETQ. The germline V and J ends were trimmed by 0 bases and 0 bases, with 10 bases remaining between them. This CDR3 comprises 16 residues. The CDR3 protein is CASSLAGQPSYNEQFF. The DNA for the CDR3 is TGCGCCAGCAGCTTGGCTGGACAGCCCTCCTACAATGAGCAGTTCTTC.